One sample yielded the 4 T cell receptor beta chains listed below, sequenced in a study of Ad26.COV2.S vaccination and SARS-CoV-2 variants. Noted treatment: roughly 19 received Ad26.COV2.S at low or high dose, single or two shots; 5 received placebo; per-sample allocation not given. Material that was analyzed had been drawn on day 63 after the first vaccine or placebo injection. Sequenced by immunoSEQ multiplex PCR; TCRdb stores in-frame clones only, minus some. Among about 350,000 clones listed, approximately 90% were seen once. Sequenced here: peripheral blood, sampled in a trial of Ad26.COV2.S vaccine versus placebo. These receptors originate from a person aged 18 to 65 who received the Ad26.COV2.S COVID-19 vaccine or a placebo.

This chain connects TRBV29-1 to TRBJ2-5; the D gene is possibly TRBD1 (6 bases). The CDR3 spans 15 residues. Germline V gene lookup returns CDR1 SQVTM and CDR2 ANQGSEA. V was pared by 7 bases and J by 5 bases, with 23 bases between. The CDR3 here is CSAGERGTRGETQYF. DNA for the CDR3: TGCAGCGCCGGGGAGAGGGGCACTAGGGGGGAGACCCAGTACTTC.

The table lists this clone with a few counts. J is TRBJ1-1 and V is TRBV24-1; the match to TRBD1 covers 7 bases. CDR1 is KGHDR, CDR2 SFDVKD, per germline. Trimming cost V 4 bases and J 0 bases; bases outside gene matches: 10. This CDR3 contains 17 residues. CDR3 loop: CATSDLRTGQMNTEAFF. The CDR3 nucleotides read TGTGCCACCAGTGACCTACGGACAGGACAAATGAACACTGAAGCTTTCTTT.

The chain couples TRBV9 to TRBJ2-1, with 7 bases aligning to TRBD2. Trimming removed 0 bases from V and 3 bases from J; junction bases left unmatched: 3. The length of the CDR3 is 15 residues. The germline CDR1 and CDR2 sequences are SGDLS and YYNGEE. The CDR3 reads CASSVDQRGYNEQFF. CDR3 sequence (DNA): TGTGCCAGCAGCGTAGATCAGCGGGGCTACAATGAGCAGTTCTTC.

CDR3 sequence: CASSLDRAVLNEQFF. DNA of the CDR3: TGTGCCAGCAGCCTGGACAGGGCGGTTTTAAATGAGCAGTTCTTC. The V call is TRBV3-1 (or the pseudogene TRBV3-2), the J call TRBJ2-1; 8 bases line up with TRBD1. CDR3 length equals 15 residues. The trim removed 4 bases at V and 7 bases at J, leaving 9 bases unmatched. Germline values: CDR1 LGHDT, CDR2 YNNKEL (reference sequence).